This T cell receptor beta chain was sequenced in a study of Graves' ophthalmopathy and Graves' hyperthyroidism. This clonotype was seen at least ten times. Uncontrolled infections, other autoimmune diseases, pregnancy or lactation barred patients from enrollment. RNA served as the template for amplifying TCR beta CDR3 regions. The library came from an HTBI-primed first-round RT-PCR and a second-round multiplex PCR. TCRdb re-derived calls from the multiplex PCR reads in MiXCR, one entry per CDR3 protein. The sample includes approximately 380,000 distinct CDR3 sequences, more than 20% seen only once; the top ten take 2.5% to 3%. The CDR3 totals 14 residues. Germline assignment: CDR1 SQVTM and CDR2 ANQGSEA. V was pared by 0 bases and J by 2 bases, with 11 bases between.

The V call is TRBV29-1, the J call TRBJ2-7, with D uncertain. Source material: peripheral blood. This sequence was found in a woman under 30 with stable Graves' hyperthyroidism. The CDR3 bases are TGCAGCGTTGAAGATCAGGCAGCCCCCTACGAGCAGTACTTC. Translation gives CSVEDQAAPYEQYF.